Listed below are T cell receptor beta chains from one sample, sequenced in a study of blood T cell repertoires in COVID-19. Using immunoSEQ multiplex PCR, the repertoire was profiled, and TCRdb retains in-frame clones only, with some absent. The profile shows 200,000 to 250,000 clones, 75% to 90% of them singletons. The material sequenced was PBMCs or T cells enriched from blood (not recorded which). Receptor source: a woman in her twenties or thirties who had been exposed to COVID-19. Both conserved end residues are part of each CDR3. The order of the fields is D gene, clone size, J gene, V gene, CDR3 protein, CDR3 DNA. A D gene is named only where the DNA matches it firmly. Size tells how often a clone was seen (once, few, many) or the class of an expanded clone, and some rows leave it out.

d_gene: .; abundance: .; j_gene: TRBJ1-2; v_gene: TRBV6-1; CDR3aa: CASSEVNRGWNANYGYTF; CDR3nt: TGTGCCAGCAGTGAAGTAAATAGGGGGTGGAACGCTAACTATGGCTACACCTTC
d_gene: .; abundance: .; j_gene: TRBJ2-2; v_gene: TRBV19; CDR3aa: CASSIVFKAAITGELFF; CDR3nt: TGTGCCAGTAGTATAGTCTTTAAGGCGGCTATCACCGGGGAGCTGTTTTTT
d_gene: TRBD2; abundance: .; j_gene: TRBJ2-7; v_gene: TRBV2; CDR3aa: CATRQTSGLYEQYF; CDR3nt: TGTGCCACCAGGCAGACTAGCGGATTATACGAGCAGTACTTC
d_gene: .; abundance: .; j_gene: TRBJ2-7; v_gene: TRBV12-3/TRBV12-4; CDR3aa: CASSLMGGYEQYF; CDR3nt: TGTGCCAGCAGTTTGATGGGAGGCTACGAGCAGTACTTC
d_gene: .; abundance: .; j_gene: TRBJ2-1; v_gene: TRBV29-1; CDR3aa: CSVEIQSSYNEQFF; CDR3nt: TGCAGCGTTGAAATACAGAGCTCCTACAATGAGCAGTTCTTC
d_gene: .; abundance: .; j_gene: TRBJ1-4; v_gene: TRBV11-2; CDR3aa: CASSLGVSLGEKLFF; CDR3nt: TGTGCCAGCAGCTTAGGTGTCTCACTTGGGGAGAAACTGTTTTTT
d_gene: TRBD2; abundance: .; j_gene: TRBJ2-7; v_gene: TRBV10-3; CDR3aa: CAIRPTSGEYYEQYF; CDR3nt: TGTGCCATCAGACCGACTAGCGGAGAATACTACGAGCAGTACTTC
d_gene: TRBD2; abundance: once; j_gene: TRBJ2-3; v_gene: TRBV4-2; CDR3aa: CASSLGLAGGPPTDTQYF; CDR3nt: TGTGCCAGCAGCCTCGGACTAGCGGGAGGTCCCCCCACAGATACGCAGTATTTT
d_gene: .; abundance: .; j_gene: TRBJ2-5; v_gene: TRBV7-2; CDR3aa: CASSLAPGTKQARGGTQYF; CDR3nt: TGTGCCAGCAGCTTGGCTCCCGGGACTAAGCAAGCCAGAGGGGGGACCCAGTACTTC
d_gene: TRBD1; abundance: .; j_gene: TRBJ1-4; v_gene: TRBV5-6; CDR3aa: CASSLGQGSEKLFF; CDR3nt: TGTGCCAGCAGCTTGGGACAGGGAAGCGAAAAACTGTTTTTT
d_gene: TRBD2; abundance: .; j_gene: TRBJ2-5; v_gene: TRBV6-5; CDR3aa: CASSPGLAGTKTQYF; CDR3nt: TGTGCCAGCAGTCCTGGACTAGCGGGAACTAAGACCCAGTACTTC
d_gene: .; abundance: once; j_gene: TRBJ2-1; v_gene: TRBV5-1; CDR3aa: CASSVDGEQFF; CDR3nt: TGCGCCAGCAGCGTGGACGGTGAGCAGTTCTTC
d_gene: .; abundance: .; j_gene: TRBJ1-4; v_gene: TRBV15; CDR3aa: CAGQGYEKLFF; CDR3nt: TGTGCCGGGCAGGGATATGAAAAACTGTTTTTT
d_gene: .; abundance: .; j_gene: TRBJ2-7; v_gene: TRBV29-1; CDR3aa: CSVEEAFSYEQYF; CDR3nt: TGCAGCGTTGAAGAGGCCTTCTCCTACGAGCAGTACTTC
d_gene: .; abundance: .; j_gene: TRBJ1-2; v_gene: TRBV19; CDR3aa: CAAGQFYGYTF; CDR3nt: TGTGCCGCAGGGCAGTTCTATGGCTACACCTTC
d_gene: .; abundance: few; j_gene: TRBJ1-1; v_gene: TRBV12-2; CDR3aa: CASRPPSGYTEAFF; CDR3nt: TGTGCAAGTCGTCCACCATCGGGGTACACTGAAGCTTTCTTT
d_gene: TRBD2; abundance: .; j_gene: TRBJ2-1; v_gene: TRBV6-5; CDR3aa: CAAERGLAGYNEQFF; CDR3nt: TGTGCCGCCGAAAGAGGTCTAGCGGGCTACAATGAGCAGTTCTTC
d_gene: .; abundance: .; j_gene: TRBJ2-1; v_gene: TRBV18; CDR3aa: CASSKDRSTYNEQFF; CDR3nt: TGTGCCAGCTCAAAGGACAGATCCACCTACAATGAGCAGTTCTTC
d_gene: .; abundance: .; j_gene: TRBJ1-5; v_gene: TRBV6-6; CDR3aa: CASMRAVVNQPQHF; CDR3nt: TGTGCCAGCATGAGGGCGGTGGTCAATCAGCCCCAGCATTTT
d_gene: .; abundance: .; j_gene: TRBJ2-1; v_gene: TRBV12-3/TRBV12-4; CDR3aa: CASSLVTNEQFF; CDR3nt: TGTGCCAGCTCTCTGGTCACAAATGAGCAGTTCTTC
d_gene: .; abundance: .; j_gene: TRBJ2-5; v_gene: TRBV2; CDR3aa: CASAADTYQETQYF; CDR3nt: TGTGCCAGCGCAGCGGATACCTATCAAGAGACCCAGTACTTC
d_gene: TRBD1; abundance: .; j_gene: TRBJ1-1; v_gene: TRBV19; CDR3aa: CASSIGPGGFTEAFF; CDR3nt: TGTGCCAGTAGTATAGGCCCAGGGGGATTCACTGAAGCTTTCTTT
d_gene: .; abundance: .; j_gene: TRBJ1-2; v_gene: TRBV7-9; CDR3aa: CASSLPGRGADGYTF; CDR3nt: TGTGCCAGCAGCCTGCCCGGCAGGGGAGCAGATGGCTACACCTTC
d_gene: .; abundance: .; j_gene: TRBJ2-3; v_gene: TRBV6-1; CDR3aa: CASSDKSLQGRTDTQYF; CDR3nt: TGTGCCAGCAGTGATAAAAGCTTACAGGGTAGGACAGATACGCAGTATTTT
d_gene: .; abundance: .; j_gene: TRBJ2-1; v_gene: TRBV7-2; CDR3aa: CASSLAPLLRVSNEQFF; CDR3nt: TGTGCCAGCAGCTTAGCCCCGCTCTTGCGGGTAAGCAATGAGCAGTTCTTC
d_gene: .; abundance: .; j_gene: TRBJ1-2; v_gene: TRBV16; CDR3aa: CASSNGGIYGYTF; CDR3nt: TGTGCCAGCAGCAACGGGGGGATCTATGGCTACACCTTC
d_gene: TRBD2; abundance: .; j_gene: TRBJ2-1; v_gene: TRBV19; CDR3aa: CASSIGSGTYNEQFF; CDR3nt: TGTGCCAGTAGTATTGGAAGCGGGACCTACAATGAGCAGTTCTTC